This T cell receptor beta chain was identified in a study of cytomegalovirus exposure and HLA in healthy donors. PCR was performed using 60 Vbeta and 13 Jbeta primers. Sequencing was performed with immunoSEQ multiplex PCR; in TCRdb, only in-frame clones are kept and a portion is missing. Of around 100,000 clones in the sample, around four fifths are singletons; the top ten hold just over 2.5%. Concerning this clone itself: Its antigen is not identified.

J lost 0 bases, V lost 7 bases, and 5 bases had no gene match. CDR1 and CDR2 from the germline V gene are LNHDA and SQIVND (reference sequence). The CDR3 has 15 amino acids. Study results and caveats: Specificity of a few CMV-associated chains for CMV antigens was verified in vitro. Among TCR beta chains of equal frequency, HLA-associated ones were more clonally expanded in a later analysis. The authors enumerated around 150 TCR beta chains as linked to cytomegalovirus.

This receptor was identified in a man in his forties in good health and CMV-seronegative. Sample: PBMCs. The rearrangement uses TRBV19 and TRBJ2-3, with 9 bases lining up with TRBD1. The CDR3 nucleotides are TGTGCCAGTACCACGACAGGGGGGAGCACAGATACGCAGTATTTT. Translating gives CASTTTGGSTDTQYF. Combining the CDR3 with reference TRBV19 and TRBJ2-3 gives the whole variable domain DGGITQSPKYLFRKEGQNVTLSCEQNLNHDAMYWYRQDPGQGLRLIYYSQIVNDFQKGDIAEGYSVSREKKESFPLTVTSAQKNPTAFYLCASTTTGGSTDTQYFGPGTRLTVL.